The entry below describes one T cell receptor (beta chain). This specimen comes from a study of glioma-infiltrating T cells after dendritic cell vaccination. Looking at the study overall: Patients received three intradermal dendritic cell vaccine injections at biweekly intervals.

TCRB CDR3 was amplified from 2 ug genomic DNA or less. Primers: 60 V beta forward and 13 J beta reverse. Only in-frame clones appear in the TCRdb table, and some are missing; sequencing was by immunoSEQ multiplex PCR. The sample records about 92,000 clones, around 86% being singletons. The germline V gene encodes CDR1 SGDLS and CDR2 YYNGEE. V was pared by 0 bases and J by 6 bases, with 2 bases of the junction left unmatched. The CDR3 sequence is 14 residues long. This clonotype was obtained from a human donor with glioblastoma. The sample consisted of blood, taken before dendritic cell vaccination. This chain links TRBV9 with TRBJ2-2; 7 bases align to TRBD2. The CDR3 sequence is CASSVVGGAGELFF. DNA for the CDR3: TGTGCCAGCAGCGTAGTGGGAGGGGCCGGGGAGCTGTTTTTT.